The rows below give T cell receptor beta chains drawn from one sample of a study of T-cell reconstitution after alpha-beta-depleted transplantation in children. TCRdb fed the PCR reads into MiXCR, producing one record per CDR3 protein. In the table there are some 200,000 distinct CDR3 sequences, 6% to 7% of which are singletons. The sample here was PBMCs from the stem cell graft donor, taken from the stem cell graft. These receptors came from a human donor who donated a stem cell graft to a child with Wiskott-Aldrich syndrome. Each CDR3 is given with its conserved first and last residue. The D gene is left open where the match is weak. Clone size is given for some rows only: seen once, a few or many times, or a class if the clone is expanded.

size,J,D,V,CDR3,DNA
many,TRBJ2-3,-,TRBV12-3/TRBV12-4,CASSLELMGPYTQYF,TGTGCCAGCAGTTTGGAGTTGATGGGGCCCTATACGCAGTATTTT
many,TRBJ2-7,TRBD1,TRBV5-1,CASSWDRGLSEQYF,TGCGCCAGCAGCTGGGACAGGGGGCTATCCGAGCAGTACTTC
many,TRBJ2-1,-,TRBV7-9,CASSYSDSSYNEQFF,TGTGCCAGCAGCTACTCGGACAGCTCCTACAATGAGCAGTTCTTC
many,TRBJ1-5,TRBD1,TRBV20-1,CSAQIPGGRGNQPQHF,TGCAGTGCTCAAATTCCAGGGGGCCGGGGGAATCAGCCCCAGCATTTT
-,TRBJ2-1,TRBD1,TRBV24-1,CATSDTGGSYNEQFF,TGTGCCACCAGTGATACAGGGGGATCCTACAATGAGCAGTTCTTC
many,TRBJ1-1,TRBD1,TRBV7-8,CASSPRTGRVGAFF,TGTGCCAGCAGCCCCCGGACAGGGCGGGTGGGAGCTTTCTTT
many,TRBJ2-7,-,TRBV20-1,CSARENEQYF,TGCAGTGCTAGAGAGAACGAGCAGTACTTC
many,TRBJ2-5,-,TRBV14,CASSPSINFGKETQYF,TGTGCCAGCAGCCCAAGTATCAATTTCGGAAAAGAGACCCAGTACTTC
many,TRBJ1-3,-,TRBV29-1,CSVEDVPNTIYF,TGCAGCGTTGAAGATGTACCAAACACCATATATTTT
few,TRBJ1-6,-,TRBV20-1,CSARQTAFYNSPLHF,TGCAGTGCTAGGCAGACAGCGTTCTATAATTCACCCCTCCACTTT
many,TRBJ1-2,-,TRBV18,CASSPPVGPRLDGYTF,TGTGCCAGCTCACCACCGGTAGGACCGCGCCTCGATGGCTACACCTTC
many,TRBJ1-5,TRBD1,TRBV28,CASRDRVRGQPQHF,TGTGCCAGCCGGGACAGGGTAAGAGGACAGCCCCAGCATTTT
many,TRBJ2-7,-,TRBV20-1,CSATGPDYEQYF,TGCAGTGCTACGGGTCCGGACTACGAGCAGTACTTC
few,TRBJ1-4,TRBD1,TRBV5-1,CASKRPTGGTNEKLFF,TGCGCCAGCAAACGACCGACAGGGGGAACTAATGAAAAACTGTTTTTT
many,TRBJ2-5,-,TRBV7-2,CASSLAGRLQETQYF,TGTGCCAGCAGCTTAGCGGGGAGGCTCCAAGAGACCCAGTACTTC
many,TRBJ2-5,-,TRBV20-1,CSASPGIAEETQYF,TGCAGTGCTAGTCCTGGGATTGCGGAAGAGACCCAGTACTTC
few,TRBJ2-3,-,TRBV7-2,CASSFRRHSTDTQYF,TGTGCCAGCAGCTTCCGCAGACATAGCACAGATACGCAGTATTTT
many,TRBJ2-7,-,TRBV20-1,CSAATVSYEQYF,TGCAGTGCTGCGACAGTTTCCTACGAGCAGTACTTC
many,TRBJ1-1,-,TRBV5-1,CASSLEGGYTTEAFF,TGCGCCAGCAGCTTGGAAGGAGGTTACACCACTGAAGCTTTCTTT
many,TRBJ2-2,TRBD1,TRBV6-5,CASRGQGPNTGELFF,TGTGCCAGCAGAGGACAGGGGCCGAACACCGGGGAGCTGTTTTTT
many,TRBJ2-2,TRBD2,TRBV4-3,CASSRAGTSGTGELFF,TGCGCCAGCAGCCGAGCCGGGACTAGTGGTACCGGGGAGCTGTTTTTT
-,TRBJ2-5,-,TRBV12-3/TRBV12-4,CDSSDKLVGETQYF,TGTGACAGCAGCGACAAGCTAGTTGGTGAGACTCAGTACTTC